These T cell receptor beta chains were read from a single sample in a study of T-cell reconstitution after alpha-beta-depleted transplantation in children. TCRdb reanalysed the PCR reads using MiXCR and keeps one entry per CDR3 protein. The sample lists about 410,000 distinct CDR3 sequences, roughly 20% occurring once. The source material was PBMCs from the stem cell graft donor, sampled from the stem cell graft. The source is a human donor who donated a stem cell graft to a child with acute myeloid leukemia. CDR3s include the opening cysteine and the closing phenylalanine or tryptophan. D genes are given only for firm matches. The size field is filled for only some rows; it gives once, few, many or a size class.

>TRBV12-3/TRBV12-4|TRBJ2-3|TRBD2|-
CASSLGTSGVTQYF
TGTGCCAGCAGTCTAGGGACTAGCGGGGTTACGCAGTATTTT
>TRBV4-2|TRBJ2-7|TRBD2|-
CASSLRTSGRYEQYF
TGTGCCAGCAGCTTGAGGACTAGCGGTAGGTACGAGCAGTACTTC
>TRBV4-2|TRBJ1-5|TRBD1|few
CASSQGDRARGEPQHF
TGTGCCAGCAGCCAAGGGGACAGGGCAAGGGGTGAGCCCCAGCATTTT
>TRBV29-1|TRBJ2-7|-|many
CSVVADWSYEQYF
TGCAGCGTTGTTGCCGATTGGTCCTACGAGCAGTACTTC
>TRBV20-1|TRBJ2-4|-|many
CSARARQPTKNIQYF
TGCAGTGCTAGAGCCCGCCAGCCTACCAAAAACATTCAGTACTTC
>TRBV7-3|TRBJ2-1|-|-
CASSLSGGAYNEQFF
TGTGCCAGCAGCTTATCAGGGGGGGCCTACAATGAGCAGTTCTTC
>TRBV18|TRBJ2-6|-|-
CASSPQGSSGANVLTF
TGTGCCAGCTCACCACAGGGGAGCTCTGGGGCCAACGTCCTGACTTTC
>TRBV20-1|TRBJ2-1|-|many
CSAREALSYNEQFF
TGCAGTGCTAGAGAAGCGCTTTCCTACAATGAGCAGTTCTTC
>TRBV5-1|TRBJ1-5|-|few
CASSPATGRDQPQHF
TGCGCCAGCAGCCCAGCAACGGGGCGAGATCAGCCCCAGCATTTT
>TRBV10-3|TRBJ2-7|-|many
CAISGGREQYF
TGTGCCATCAGTGGGGGGAGGGAGCAGTACTTC
>TRBV12-3/TRBV12-4|TRBJ2-7|-|few
CASSLEKSSYEQYF
TGTGCCAGCAGTTTAGAAAAGAGCTCCTACGAGCAGTACTTC
>TRBV7-6|TRBJ1-4|-|-
CASSLYPLALGEKLFF
TGTGCCAGCAGCTTATATCCCTTGGCACTCGGAGAAAAACTGTTTTTT
>TRBV25-1|TRBJ2-3|-|-
CASSEYGGAPDTQYF
TGTGCCAGCAGTGAATATGGGGGGGCCCCAGATACGCAGTATTTT
>TRBV5-1|TRBJ2-7|-|many
CASSLGQTSSYEQYF
TGCGCCAGCAGCCTAGGACAGACCAGTAGTTACGAGCAGTACTTC
>TRBV20-1|TRBJ2-7|TRBD2|many
CSAPGMRERSYEQYF
TGCAGTGCTCCGGGCATGCGGGAGAGATCCTACGAGCAGTACTTC
>TRBV7-9|TRBJ2-7|-|few
CASSGDLTAYEQYF
TGTGCCAGCAGTGGGGACCTCACAGCCTACGAGCAGTACTTC
>TRBV12-3/TRBV12-4|TRBJ2-1|TRBD2|-
CASSRAGGFYNEQFF
TGTGCCAGCAGCCGAGCGGGAGGTTTTTACAATGAGCAGTTCTTC
>TRBV6-5|TRBJ2-7|TRBD2|many
CASSSRTSGIQLGQYF
TGTGCCAGCAGTTCCAGGACTAGCGGGATTCAACTGGGGCAGTACTTC
>TRBV3-1|TRBJ1-1|-|once
CASSQAYRGTEAFF
TGTGCCAGCAGCCAAGCTTACCGGGGCACTGAAGCTTTCTTT
>TRBV9|TRBJ1-2|-|-
CASGPYYGYTF
TGTGCCAGCGGACCGTACTATGGCTACACCTTC
>TRBV12-5|TRBJ2-1|-|few
CASGLVRETLSGVREQFF
TGTGCTAGTGGTTTGGTCCGTGAGACACTATCGGGAGTAAGGGAGCAGTTCTTC
>TRBV28|TRBJ2-1|TRBD1|-
CASSRSGTVYNEQFF
TGTGCCAGCAGCCGTTCCGGGACAGTTTACAATGAGCAGTTCTTC
>TRBV11-2|TRBJ2-3|TRBD2|few
CASSWTGGTSGVTDTQYF
TGTGCCAGCAGTTGGACAGGAGGGACTAGCGGGGTCACAGATACGCAGTATTTT
>TRBV15|TRBJ2-7|-|many
CATSRAGGWDRSEQYF
TGTGCCACCAGCAGAGCGGGGGGGTGGGACAGGAGCGAGCAGTACTTC
>TRBV20-1|TRBJ2-7|-|many
CSARAAGSEQYF
TGCAGTGCTAGAGCCGCCGGGAGCGAGCAGTACTTC
>TRBV9|TRBJ2-1|TRBD2|many
CASSVGGSGPYNEQFF
TGTGCCAGCAGCGTAGGGGGTAGCGGGCCATACAATGAGCAGTTCTTC
>TRBV7-9|TRBJ2-1|TRBD1|few
CASSHGNRGGEQFF
TGTGCCAGCAGCCATGGGAACAGGGGCGGTGAGCAGTTCTTC
>TRBV29-1|TRBJ1-2|-|-
CSALRGGTTYGYTF
TGCAGCGCCTTACGAGGAGGAACGACCTATGGCTACACCTTC
>TRBV20-1|TRBJ2-1|-|few
CSASQGFHNEQFF
TGCAGTGCTAGCCAAGGGTTCCACAATGAGCAGTTCTTC
>TRBV12-3/TRBV12-4|TRBJ2-7|-|-
CASSSGDHNTYEQYF
TGTGCCAGCAGTTCAGGGGACCATAATACGTACGAGCAGTACTTC
>TRBV20-1|TRBJ2-7|-|-
CSAIAETYEQYF
TGCAGTGCTATAGCGGAGACCTACGAGCAGTACTTC
>TRBV20-1|TRBJ2-7|-|many
CSGLSVRGYEQYF
TGCAGTGGTTTGTCGGTCAGAGGCTACGAGCAGTACTTC
>TRBV10-2|TRBJ2-3|-|-
CASRGTPSGVDADTQYF
TGCGCCAGCAGAGGTACGCCTTCGGGAGTCGATGCAGATACGCAGTATTTT
>TRBV29-1|TRBJ1-6|TRBD1|many
CSAKTGTGNNSPLHF
TGCAGCGCTAAAACCGGGACAGGGAATAATTCACCCCTCCACTTT
>TRBV18|TRBJ2-3|-|-
CASSPMQRAAADTQYF
TGTGCCAGCTCACCAATGCAGCGGGCGGCCGCAGATACGCAGTATTTT
>TRBV7-6|TRBJ2-3|-|-
CASSFSRSTDTQYF
TGTGCCAGCAGCTTTTCGCGAAGTACAGATACGCAGTATTTT
>TRBV25-1|TRBJ1-1|-|-
CASGPGPEVNTEAFF
TGTGCCAGCGGCCCGGGACCGGAGGTGAACACTGAAGCTTTCTTT